One sample yielded the 18 T cell receptor beta chains listed below, sequenced in a study of blood T cell repertoires in COVID-19. Data came from immunoSEQ multiplex PCR; TCRdb stores just in-frame clones and leaves some out. The table has a few hundred thousand clones, about 89% seen once. Input material: peripheral blood. These receptors all stem from a woman between 50 and 59 years old with acute or convalescent COVID-19.

The chain is built from TRBV15 and TRBJ1-1; no firm D call. CDR1 and CDR2 (germline): LNHNV, YYDKDF (reference sequence). CDR3 length equals 14 residues. Trimming took 5 bases from V and 2 from J, leaving 12 bases between them. In DNA, the CDR3 is TGTGCCACCAGCGTCCGGACTGGAAACACTGAAGCTTTCTTT. Translating gives CATSVRTGNTEAFF.

The V call is TRBV2, the J call TRBJ2-7; 10 bases are a match to TRBD2. The length of the CDR3 is 12 residues. The ends lost 4 bases at V and 7 bases at J; junction bases unmatched: 1. CDR1 SNHLY and CDR2 FYNNEI come from the germline V gene. Here the CDR3 DNA reads TGTGCCAGCAGTGGACTAGCGGGTGAGCAGTACTTC. As protein: CASSGLAGEQYF.

The chain links TRBV5-1 to TRBJ2-7; possibly TRBD1 for D (6 bases). The CDR3 runs 15 residues. Germline loops: CDR1 SGHRS, CDR2 YFSETQ. Trimming removed 0 bases at V and 1 base at J, with 11 bases between. Here the CDR3 DNA reads TGCGCCAGCAGCTTGGAACCAGGGGTATCCTACGAGCAGTACTTC. This codes for CASSLEPGVSYEQYF.

The V and J genes are TRBV6-5 and TRBJ2-7; weak D call: TRBD2 (6 bases). CDR1 and CDR2 (germline): MNHEY, SVGAGI. The CDR3 runs 15 residues. The V gene lost 5 bases and the J gene lost 0 bases, with 14 bases spanning the gap. For the CDR3, the DNA is TGTGCCAGCAGTCAAAGGGACTCGGCCTCCTACGAGCAGTACTTC. Protein: CASSQRDSASYEQYF.

The chain employs TRBV7-9 and TRBJ2-1; 11 bases agree with TRBD2. Germline loops: CDR1 SEHNR, CDR2 FQNEAQ (reference sequence). The junction had 8 bases not matched to a gene; V was cut back by 3 bases and J by 10 bases. CDR3 length: 15 amino acids. The CDR3 DNA reads TGTGCCAGCAGCTTTCAGACTAGCGGGGTGGGCGAGCAGTTCTTC. Residues: CASSFQTSGVGEQFF.

CDR3 in amino acids: CASSLRGGNQPQHF. In DNA, the CDR3 is TGTGCCAGCAGCTTACGAGGCGGTAATCAGCCCCAGCATTTT. V and J are TRBV7-2 and TRBJ1-5; no clear D. The germline CDR1 and CDR2 sequences are SGHTA and FQGNSA. The CDR3 consists of 14 residues. The V and J ends lost 2 bases and 4 bases respectively, with 9 bases between them.

This rearrangement joins TRBV28 to TRBJ1-1; 9 bases match TRBD1. Germline V lookup: CDR1 MDHEN, CDR2 SYDVKM. This CDR3 is 16 amino acids long. Losses at the gene ends were 1 base for V and 5 bases for J; bases not matched to a gene: 8. The CDR3 nucleotides read TGTGCCAGCAGTTTATTCGACAGGGGGACGCGGACTGAAGCTTTCTTT. Translated, it gives CASSLFDRGTRTEAFF.

The count of this clone is one. Here the CDR3 reads CATSGLADPYEQYF. Written as DNA, the CDR3 is TGTGCCACCAGTGGCCTAGCGGATCCCTACGAGCAGTACTTC. The V gene is TRBV24-1, the J gene TRBJ2-7; 7 nucleotides line up with TRBD2. This CDR3 spans 14 amino acids. The germline CDR1 and CDR2 sequences are KGHDR and SFDVKD. Trimming cost V 5 bases and J 2 bases; bases outside gene matches: 5.

The gene calls are TRBV19 and TRBJ1-2; TRBD1 agrees at 9 bases. V dropped 6 bases and J dropped 6; count of bases not matched to a gene: 5. The CDR3 loop spans 13 amino acids. CDR1 LNHDA and CDR2 SQIVND come from the germline V gene (reference sequence). The chain's CDR3 is CASRAQGADGYTF. CDR3 nucleotide sequence: TGTGCCAGTAGAGCACAGGGGGCCGATGGCTACACCTTC.

In the case of this clone: The same CDR3 also results from other DNA sequences found in this sample. The chain is built from TRBV5-1 and TRBJ2-1; possible D gene TRBD2, 6 bases. CDR1 is SGHRS, CDR2 YFSETQ, per germline. The V end was cut by 0 bases, the J end by 4 bases, with 11 bases between. The CDR3 extends over 15 amino acids. CDR3 sequence: CASSLAAGSYNEQFF. CDR3 in DNA: TGCGCCAGCAGCTTGGCGGCGGGATCATACAATGAGCAGTTCTTC.

This clone was counted a few times. The rearrangement links TRBV9 to TRBJ2-5; no clear D gene. The V and J ends lost 0 bases and 5 bases respectively, with 5 bases between them. CDR1 and CDR2 from the germline V gene are SGDLS and YYNGEE. This CDR3 contains 12 residues. The CDR3: CASSVAPETQYF. The DNA for the CDR3 is TGTGCCAGCAGCGTAGCTCCGGAGACCCAGTACTTC.

A note on this clone: This same CDR3 is encoded by further DNA sequences in the sample. The chain carries TRBV6-1 and TRBJ1-5; D may be TRBD1 (5 bases). The germline V and J ends were trimmed by 1 base and 2 bases, with 6 bases remaining between them. From germline, CDR1 is MNHNS and CDR2 SASEGT. The CDR3 totals 14 residues. CDR3 in amino acids: CASSEGGGNQPQHF. In nucleotides, the CDR3 is TGTGCCAGCAGTGAAGGGGGCGGCAATCAGCCCCAGCATTTT.

The chain employs TRBV28 and TRBJ1-1, with D possibly TRBD1 on 6 matching bases. CDR3 length: 12 residues. Germline values: CDR1 MDHEN, CDR2 SYDVKM. V shed 5 bases and J shed 3 bases, with 7 bases lying between them. In DNA form, the CDR3 reads TGTGCCAGCAGTCAGGGGTACACTGAAGCTTTCTTT. It is translated as CASSQGYTEAFF.

The chain uses TRBV2 and TRBJ1-1; D is undetermined. CDR3 length: 15 residues. Between the trimmed V and J ends, which lost 1 base and 0 bases, there was a span of 9 bases. Germline CDR1 and CDR2: SNHLY and FYNNEI. CDR3 sequence (DNA): TGTGCCAGCAGTGAAGGCGAGGATCTGAACACTGAAGCTTTCTTT. Translating gives CASSEGEDLNTEAFF.

The count of this clone is one. V usage is TRBV28 and J usage is TRBJ1-3, with D unresolved. CDR1 MDHEN and CDR2 SYDVKM come from the germline V gene. The V end was cut by 7 bases, the J end by 0 bases, with 13 bases between. The CDR3 has 15 residues. CDR3 sequence: CASKRTGSSGNTIYF. The DNA of the CDR3 is TGTGCCAGCAAAAGAACGGGGAGCTCTGGAAACACCATATATTTT.

The V call is TRBV19, the J call TRBJ2-2; 8 bases align to TRBD2. This CDR3 comprises 16 residues. Trimming took 7 bases from V and 10 from J; bases not matched to a gene: 17. CDR1 and CDR2 from the germline V gene are LNHDA and SQIVND (reference sequence). CDR3 nucleotide sequence: TGTGCCAGTACCCCACTGAATGGCGGGAGGATAACGGAGCTGTTTTTT. This translates into CASTPLNGGRITELFF.

CDR3 in amino acids: CASSPQGGNSPLHF. The CDR3 DNA reads as TGCGCCAGCAGCCCCCAGGGTGGGAATTCACCCCTCCACTTT. J is TRBJ1-6 and V is TRBV5-1; D may be TRBD1 (5 bases). The CDR3 covers 14 residues. Deletions cut 4 bases from V and 7 bases from J, with 12 bases between. Per the germline V gene, CDR1 is SGHRS and CDR2 is YFSETQ.

This chain joins TRBV6-2 or TRBV6-3 and TRBJ2-5; 12 bases map to TRBD2. The CDR3 contains 15 residues. With 5 bases clipped from V and 5 bases from J, the junction kept 6 bases outside the gene matches. Germline V gene sequence: CDR1 MNHEY, CDR2 SVGEGT. CDR3 loop: CASSRLAGDEETQYF. The CDR3 DNA follows: TGTGCCAGCAGTCGACTAGCGGGAGACGAGGAGACCCAGTACTTC.